These 4 T cell receptor beta chains came from one sample sequenced in a study of blood T cell repertoires in COVID-19. Some clones are missing from TCRdb's copy, which holds only in-frame ones; the method was immunoSEQ multiplex PCR. The sample has around 190,000 clones; less than 85% are singletons. Sequencing was done on a sample of peripheral blood. Every receptor here comes from a woman in her forties or fifties with acute or convalescent COVID-19.

The V gene is TRBV7-2, the J gene TRBJ1-4; the D gene is possibly TRBD1 (5 bases). Trimming pared 5 bases from V and 8 bases from J, leaving 18 bases between. This CDR3 region has 15 residues. Germline-derived CDR1 and CDR2 are SGHTA and FQGNSA. DNA of the CDR3: TGTGCCAGCAGCCCCAGGTCTCTGGGGCGGGAAAAACTGTTTTTT. Translated: CASSPRSLGREKLFF.

This sequence joins TRBV19 and TRBJ2-7; TRBD1 agrees at 10 bases. J was trimmed by 3 bases and V by 6 bases; bases with no gene match: 8. The germline CDR1 and CDR2 sequences are LNHDA and SQIVND (reference sequence). This CDR3 has 15 amino acids. CDR3 in DNA: TGTGCCAGTAGGCCGGGACAGGGGTCTTACTACGAGCAGTACTTC. It codes for CASRPGQGSYYEQYF.

V and J are TRBV6-5 and TRBJ1-2, with 9 bases fitting TRBD1. The germline V gene encodes CDR1 MNHEY and CDR2 SVGAGI. There are 13 residues in the CDR3. V lost 4 bases to trimming and J lost 7 bases; unmatched junction nucleotides: 4. DNA for the CDR3: TGTGCCAGCAGTTTGGGACAGGGAGGTGGCTACACCTTC. It encodes CASSLGQGGGYTF.

The gene calls are TRBV24-1 and TRBJ2-2; 7 bases are a match to TRBD1. The germline V gene encodes CDR1 KGHDR and CDR2 SFDVKD. The CDR3 spans 13 residues. After removal of 9 bases from V and 2 bases from J, the junction contained 2 bases not matched to a gene. CDR3 sequence: CATGTANTGELFF. CDR3 coding DNA: TGTGCCACCGGGACAGCCAACACCGGGGAGCTGTTTTTT.